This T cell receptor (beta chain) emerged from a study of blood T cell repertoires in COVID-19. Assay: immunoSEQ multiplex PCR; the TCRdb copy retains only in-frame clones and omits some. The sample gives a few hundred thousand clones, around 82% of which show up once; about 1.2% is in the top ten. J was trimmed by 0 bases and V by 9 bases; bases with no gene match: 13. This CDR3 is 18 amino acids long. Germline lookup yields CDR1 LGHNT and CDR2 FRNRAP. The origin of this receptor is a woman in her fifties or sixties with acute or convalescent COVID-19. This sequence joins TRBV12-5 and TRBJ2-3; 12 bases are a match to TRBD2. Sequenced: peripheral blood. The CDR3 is CASPRPLAGGPSTDTQYF. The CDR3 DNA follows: TGTGCTAGCCCCAGGCCGCTAGCGGGAGGGCCAAGCACAGATACGCAGTATTTT.